Below, 17 T cell receptor beta chains from the same sample are listed, as sequenced in a study of blood T cell repertoires in COVID-19. Some clones are missing from TCRdb's copy, which holds only in-frame ones; the method was immunoSEQ multiplex PCR. This table has around 84,000 clones, around three quarters appearing once. Sequenced sample: peripheral blood. The source is a man aged 50-60 years with active or convalescent COVID-19.

This chain links TRBV9 with TRBJ2-7, with 7 bases fitting TRBD2. The CDR3 is 15 amino acids. With 0 bases clipped from V and 2 bases from J, the junction kept 5 bases outside the gene matches. CDR1 and CDR2 (germline): SGDLS, YYNGEE. The CDR3 sequence is CASSVAGGLTYEQYF. The CDR3 DNA reads as TGTGCCAGCAGCGTAGCGGGGGGTCTCACCTACGAGCAGTACTTC.

The chain is built from TRBV9 and TRBJ1-2; TRBD1 is a possible D gene (6 bases). The CDR3 consists of 18 residues. Germline CDR1 SGDLS, CDR2 YYNGEE. Deletions cut 0 bases from V and 4 bases from J, with 22 bases between. This chain's CDR3 is CASSVGLLPGVAGYGYTF. The CDR3 DNA reads as TGTGCCAGCAGCGTAGGACTCCTTCCAGGGGTCGCTGGCTATGGCTACACCTTC.

The chain couples TRBV7-2 to TRBJ2-7; 9 nucleotides match TRBD2. Germline CDR1 is SGHTA and CDR2 is FQGNSA. The CDR3 spans 14 residues. V lost 6 bases, J lost 7 bases, and 10 bases stayed unmatched. CDR3: CASRNSGGPREQYF. CDR3 nucleotide sequence: TGTGCCAGCAGAAACAGCGGGGGGCCGAGAGAGCAGTACTTC.

The chain couples TRBV19 to TRBJ1-1, with a possible D match to TRBD1 (5 bases). The CDR3 has 13 residues. Germline lookup yields CDR1 LNHDA and CDR2 SQIVND (reference sequence). Trimming cost V 8 bases and J 3 bases, with 13 bases left between them. The CDR3 sequence: CASGWGADTEAFF. The CDR3 DNA follows: TGTGCCAGTGGATGGGGCGCGGACACTGAAGCTTTCTTT. Together with reference TRBV19 and TRBJ1-1, the CDR3 gives the full variable domain: DGGITQSPKYLFRKEGQNVTLSCEQNLNHDAMYWYRQDPGQGLRLIYYSQIVNDFQKGDIAEGYSVSREKKESFPLTVTSAQKNPTAFYLCASGWGADTEAFFGQGTRLTVV.

This chain joins TRBV6-1 and TRBJ2-5; 7 bases are shared with TRBD1. The CDR3 runs 13 residues. Trimming took 4 bases from V and 3 from J; bases not matched to a gene: 2. The V gene's germline CDR1 is MNHNS and CDR2 SASEGT. The CDR3 DNA follows: TGTGCCAGCAGTGCCGGGACAGAAGAGACCCAGTACTTC. This encodes CASSAGTEETQYF.

The chain is built from TRBV18 and TRBJ1-3, with a weak D call TRBD1 (5 bases). The V end lost 2 bases, the J end lost 7 bases, and 12 bases lay between the germline ends. Germline CDR1 and CDR2: KGHSH and LQKENI. This CDR3 region has 14 residues. CDR3 loop: CASSPGGTFNTIYF. CDR3 nucleotides: TGTGCCAGCTCACCAGGGGGGACCTTTAACACCATATATTTT.

This rearrangement joins TRBV13 to TRBJ2-3; weak D call: TRBD2 (6 bases). Germline V gives CDR1 PRHDT, CDR2 FYEKMQ (reference sequence). V was trimmed by 6 bases and J by 6 bases, leaving 13 bases between them. The CDR3 consists of 13 residues. CDR3 amino acids: CASSRRGLDTQYF. In DNA, the CDR3 is TGTGCCAGCAGTCGTCGGGGACTGGATACGCAGTATTTT.

This clone was seen a handful of times. The chain carries TRBV21-1 and TRBJ2-1; the table's D call, TRBD1, was not checked against the DNA. TRBV21-1 is a documented pseudogene. The CDR3 covers 18 residues. CDR3 amino acids: CASSEKAKRGQGINEQFF. As DNA, the CDR3 is TGTGCCAGCAGCGAAAAGGCAAAACGGGGACAGGGGATCAATGAGCAGTTCTTC.

The V gene is TRBV12-3 or TRBV12-4, the J gene TRBJ2-1; D call uncertain. The CDR3 totals 13 residues. The V and J ends lost 5 bases and 6 bases respectively, with 11 bases between them. DNA of the CDR3: TGTGCCAGCAGTACCCATTACGGCAATGAGCAGTTCTTC. As protein: CASSTHYGNEQFF.

The V and J genes are TRBV14 and TRBJ2-4, with D maybe TRBD1 (5 bases). Trimming took 0 bases from V and 4 from J, leaving 13 bases between them. Germline values: CDR1 SGHDN, CDR2 FVKESK. The CDR3 length is 16 residues. This CDR3 is CASSQEPRGIKNIQYF. Here the CDR3 DNA reads TGTGCCAGCAGCCAAGAACCAAGGGGAATTAAAAACATTCAGTACTTC.

This clone has a handful of counts. The V call is TRBV5-4, the J call TRBJ1-3; D may be TRBD1 (5 bases). Germline V gives CDR1 SGHNT, CDR2 YYREEE (reference sequence). CDR3 length: 13 residues. V dropped 6 bases and J dropped 4 bases, with 11 bases sitting between them. CDR3 sequence reads: CASTVQGGNTIYF. The CDR3 DNA follows: TGTGCCAGCACCGTTCAGGGAGGAAACACCATATATTTT.

The chain couples TRBV15 to TRBJ1-5, with a tentative D call TRBD1 (5 bases). With 2 bases removed from V and 1 base from J, the gap between germline ends came to 9 bases. The CDR3 loop spans 15 amino acids. The V gene's germline CDR1 is LNHNV and CDR2 YYDKDF (reference sequence). This CDR3 reads CATSRRGLSNQPQHF. The CDR3 coding sequence is TGTGCCACCAGCAGAAGGGGTTTGAGCAATCAGCCCCAGCATTTT.

The chain links TRBV9 to TRBJ2-3; 7 nucleotides align to TRBD1. Germline-derived CDR1 and CDR2 are SGDLS and YYNGEE. V trimming: 4 bases; J trimming: 5 bases; junction bases outside the gene matches: 10. CDR3 size: 15 residues. The CDR3, as DNA: TGTGCCAGCAGCCCAACAGGGGCGGGTGTAGATACGCAGTATTTT. As protein: CASSPTGAGVDTQYF.

Comment on this clone: One end of the junction fails to match germline, which may point to a read error. This chain connects TRBV6-1 to TRBJ2-7, with 7 bases that match TRBD1. Germline-derived CDR1 and CDR2 are MNHNS and SASEGT. The CDR3 length is 14 residues. DNA of the CDR3: TGTGCCAGCAGTGAAGCGCTTCAGGGACAGACTCTTGGTTTC. This codes for CASSEALQGQTLGF.

Turning to this clone: This sample also contains other DNA sequences that code for the same CDR3. The chain employs TRBV9 and TRBJ2-7, with D perhaps matching TRBD2 (5 bases). The germline V and J ends were trimmed by 2 bases and 3 bases, with 12 bases remaining between them. Germline-derived CDR1 and CDR2 are SGDLS and YYNGEE. The CDR3 consists of 14 residues. CDR3: CASSVAAESYEQYF. DNA of the CDR3: TGTGCCAGCAGCGTGGCAGCGGAAAGCTACGAGCAGTACTTC.

This chain links TRBV10-3 with TRBJ2-5; D remains ambiguous. Germline CDR1 is ENHRY and CDR2 is SYGVKD. The V gene lost 0 bases and the J gene lost 2 bases, with 7 bases spanning the gap. CDR3 size: 14 residues. The CDR3 reads CAISESELQETQYF. DNA of the CDR3: TGTGCCATCAGTGAGTCGGAGCTACAAGAGACCCAGTACTTC.

This clone turned up a few times. The CDR3 protein is CASSLGYSSYEQYF. For the CDR3, the DNA is TGTGCCAGCAGCTTGGGATACAGCTCCTACGAGCAGTACTTC. The chain carries TRBV5-6 and TRBJ2-7, with D hard to call. This CDR3 region has 14 residues. V was trimmed by 0 bases and J by 0 bases, leaving 7 bases between them. From germline, CDR1 is SGHDT and CDR2 YYEEEE. The complete variable domain, with remaining parts taken from reference TRBV5-6 and TRBJ2-7, reads DAGVTQSPTHLIKTRGQQVTLRCSPKSGHDTVSWYQQALGQGPQFIFQYYEEEERQRGNFPDRFSGHQFPNYSSELNVNALLLGDSALYLCASSLGYSSYEQYFGPGTRLTVT.